This TCR beta chain came from a study of cytomegalovirus exposure and HLA in healthy donors. Study-wide findings and caveats: Reported findings show TCR beta sequences accurately forecast HLA-A and HLA-B alleles in most subjects. V- and J-gene trimming of TCR beta was linked (in a later analysis) to a missense DCLRE1C variant.

This clone was seen a handful of times. The antigen is not known. 60 Vbeta and 13 Jbeta primers were used in PCR. TCRdb keeps only in-frame clones here, not all; method: immunoSEQ multiplex PCR. Altogether around 130,000 clones are present, about 70% being singletons, with the ten largest covering approximately 2.6%. The V gene's germline CDR1 is SGHDT and CDR2 YYEEEE. This CDR3 is 15 amino acids long. V lost 3 bases and J lost 3; bases outside the gene matches: 8. This rearrangement joins TRBV5-6 to TRBJ2-7; 8 bases are a match to TRBD1. This TCR was sampled from a woman aged 55 to 70 in good health and CMV-seropositive. The sample taken for sequencing was PBMCs. The CDR3 nucleotides read TGTGCCAGCAGCTCCGGGACAGGAGTATACTACGAGCAGTACTTC. Translating gives CASSSGTGVYYEQYF.